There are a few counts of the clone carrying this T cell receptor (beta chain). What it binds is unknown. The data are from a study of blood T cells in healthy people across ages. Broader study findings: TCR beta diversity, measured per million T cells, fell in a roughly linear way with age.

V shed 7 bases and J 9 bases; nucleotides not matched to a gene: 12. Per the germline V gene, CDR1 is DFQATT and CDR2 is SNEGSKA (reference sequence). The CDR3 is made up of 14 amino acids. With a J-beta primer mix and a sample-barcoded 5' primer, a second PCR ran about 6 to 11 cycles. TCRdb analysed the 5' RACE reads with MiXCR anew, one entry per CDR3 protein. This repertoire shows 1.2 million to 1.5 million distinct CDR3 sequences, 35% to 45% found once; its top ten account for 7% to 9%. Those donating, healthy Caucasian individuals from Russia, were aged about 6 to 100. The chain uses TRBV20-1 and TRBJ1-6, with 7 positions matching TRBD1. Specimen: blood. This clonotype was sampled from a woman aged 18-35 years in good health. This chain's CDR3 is CSVKFRDSLSPLHF. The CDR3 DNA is TGCAGTGTAAAATTCCGGGACAGCCTTTCACCCCTCCACTTT.